The entry that follows covers one TCR beta chain sequence. The time point: baseline, week 1 (first vaccination visit). Indicated treatment: pre-vaccination baseline after standard-of-care therapy. Assay: immunoSEQ multiplex PCR; the TCRdb copy retains only in-frame clones and omits some. The sample lists 65,000 to 70,000 clones, 65% to 85% seen once, with about 4.5% in the top ten. The data belong to a study of a mutant IDH1 vaccine in newly diagnosed glioma. Background on the study: Mean patient age was around 40 years; 62.5% were male and roughly 38% female.

Between the trimmed V and J ends, which lost 7 bases and 3 bases, there was a span of 5 bases. CDR3 length equals 11 residues. Germline V gene lookup returns CDR1 LGHNT and CDR2 FRNRAP. The V call is TRBV12-5, the J call TRBJ2-3; D is uncertain. The sequences come from peripheral blood mononuclear cells (PBMCs), collected from a glioma patient treated with radiotherapy, temozolomide or both. The receptor comes from a young woman with glioma. Some clones in this sample may be carry-over from other donors' samples. CDR3 in DNA: TGTGCTAGTGCCCTAACAGATACGCAGTATTTT. Translation gives CASALTDTQYF.